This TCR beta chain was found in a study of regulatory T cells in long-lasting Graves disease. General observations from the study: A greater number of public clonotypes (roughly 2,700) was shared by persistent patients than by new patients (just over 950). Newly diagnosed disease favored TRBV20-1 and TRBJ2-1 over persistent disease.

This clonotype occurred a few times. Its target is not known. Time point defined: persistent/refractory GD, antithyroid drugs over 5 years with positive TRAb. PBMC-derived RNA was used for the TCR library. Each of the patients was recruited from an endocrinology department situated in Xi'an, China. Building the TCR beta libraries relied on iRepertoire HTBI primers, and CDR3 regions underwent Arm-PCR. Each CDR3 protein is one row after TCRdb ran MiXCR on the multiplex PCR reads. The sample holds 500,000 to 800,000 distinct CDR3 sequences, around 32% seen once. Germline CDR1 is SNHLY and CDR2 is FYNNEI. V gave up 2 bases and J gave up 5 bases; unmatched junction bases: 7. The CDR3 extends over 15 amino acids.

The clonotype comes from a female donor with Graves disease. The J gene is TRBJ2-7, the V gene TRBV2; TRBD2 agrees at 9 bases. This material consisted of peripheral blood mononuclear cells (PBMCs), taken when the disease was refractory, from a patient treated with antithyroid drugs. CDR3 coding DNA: TGTGCCAGCAGTGAACTTGCGGGAGGGTACCACGAGCAGTACTTC. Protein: CASSELAGGYHEQYF.